The source of this TCR beta chain is a study of Ad26.COV2.S vaccination and SARS-CoV-2 variants. Study in general: The COV1001 Ad26.COV2.S trial arm included the donor. Findings and limits, study-wide: Vaccinees showed greater spike-specific TCR breadth than placebo recipients.

Treatment in this sample: 15 to 20 received Ad26.COV2.S at low or high dose, single or two shots; about 5 received placebo; per-sample allocation not given. Day 63 after the first injection of vaccine or placebo was the sampling time. The assay was immunoSEQ multiplex PCR, and TCRdb's table has in-frame clones only and misses some. The sample shows about 350,000 clones, around 88% of them seen only once. This CDR3 is 15 amino acids long. Per germline, CDR1 SGHTA and CDR2 FQGNSA. Trimming shortened V by 5 bases and J by 4 bases, and 18 bases separated the two germline ends. This clone came up once. What it binds is unknown.

Here the sequenced sample was peripheral blood, taken in a trial of Ad26.COV2.S vaccine versus placebo. This sequence was found in a person aged 18 to 59 who received the Ad26.COV2.S COVID-19 vaccine or a placebo. V gene TRBV7-2 combines with J gene TRBJ2-7, with a possible D match to TRBD2 (6 bases). CDR3 DNA sequence: TGTGCCAGCAGCCCCCGGAGTGGTAGCGGATACGAGCAGTACTTC. This codes for CASSPRSGSGYEQYF.